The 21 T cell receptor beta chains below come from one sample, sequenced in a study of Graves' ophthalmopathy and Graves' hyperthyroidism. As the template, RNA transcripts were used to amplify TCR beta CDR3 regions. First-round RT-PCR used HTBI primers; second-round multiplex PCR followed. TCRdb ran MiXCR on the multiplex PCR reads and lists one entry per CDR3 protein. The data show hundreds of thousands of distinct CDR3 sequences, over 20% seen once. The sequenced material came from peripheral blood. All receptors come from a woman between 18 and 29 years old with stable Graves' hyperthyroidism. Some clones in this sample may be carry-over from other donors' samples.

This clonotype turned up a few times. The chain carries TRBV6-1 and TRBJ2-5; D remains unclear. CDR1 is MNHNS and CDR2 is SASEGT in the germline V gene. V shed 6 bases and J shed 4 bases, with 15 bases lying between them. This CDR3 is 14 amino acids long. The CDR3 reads CASSRLGLTETQYF. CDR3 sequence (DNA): TGTGCCAGCAGCCGTTTGGGTCTCACAGAGACCCAGTACTTC.

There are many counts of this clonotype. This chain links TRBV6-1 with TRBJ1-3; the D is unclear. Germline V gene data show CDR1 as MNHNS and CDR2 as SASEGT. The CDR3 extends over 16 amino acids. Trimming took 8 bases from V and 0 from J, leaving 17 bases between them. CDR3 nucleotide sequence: TGTGCCAGCGACCGCGGGTCCCCGAGCTCTGGAAACACCATATATTTT. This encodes CASDRGSPSSGNTIYF.

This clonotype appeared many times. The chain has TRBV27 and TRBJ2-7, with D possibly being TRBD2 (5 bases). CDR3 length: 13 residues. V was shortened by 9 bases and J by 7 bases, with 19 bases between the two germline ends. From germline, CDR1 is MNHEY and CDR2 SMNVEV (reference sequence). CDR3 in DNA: TGTGCCAGTTGGTTGTCGGTGGGGAGTGAGCAGTACTTC. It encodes CASWLSVGSEQYF.

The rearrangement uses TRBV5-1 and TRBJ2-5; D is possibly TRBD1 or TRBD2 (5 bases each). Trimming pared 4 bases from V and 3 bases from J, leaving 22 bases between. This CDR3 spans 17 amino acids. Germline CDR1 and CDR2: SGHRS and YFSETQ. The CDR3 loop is CASSRGHPSRAKETQYF. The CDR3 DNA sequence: TGCGCCAGCAGCCGGGGCCACCCCAGCAGGGCCAAAGAGACCCAGTACTTC.

The CDR3 nucleotides read TGTGCCAGCAGTTTAAGGGAGGCCTATGGCTACACCTTC. Translating gives CASSLREAYGYTF. The V gene is TRBV12-3 or TRBV12-4, the J gene TRBJ1-2; D is unclear. The CDR3 runs to 13 residues. Trimming removed 2 bases at V and 4 bases at J, with 8 bases between.

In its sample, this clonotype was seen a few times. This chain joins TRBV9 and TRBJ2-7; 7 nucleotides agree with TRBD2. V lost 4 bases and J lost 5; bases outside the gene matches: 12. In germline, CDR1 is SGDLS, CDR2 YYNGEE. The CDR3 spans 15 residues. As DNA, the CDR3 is TGTGCCAGCAGCCTCGAGGGAGGGTATCTTGACGAGCAGTACTTC. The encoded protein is CASSLEGGYLDEQYF.

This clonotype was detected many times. This CDR3 reads CASSPRTGTDSREQYF. CDR3 nucleotides: TGTGCCAGCAGCCCTCGGACGGGGACAGATTCGAGGGAGCAGTACTTC. This chain links TRBV11-2 with TRBJ2-7; TRBD1 agrees at 7 bases. Germline CDR1 reads SGHAT; CDR2 reads FQNNGV. J lost 7 bases, V lost 5 bases, and 17 bases had no gene match. This CDR3 contains 16 residues.

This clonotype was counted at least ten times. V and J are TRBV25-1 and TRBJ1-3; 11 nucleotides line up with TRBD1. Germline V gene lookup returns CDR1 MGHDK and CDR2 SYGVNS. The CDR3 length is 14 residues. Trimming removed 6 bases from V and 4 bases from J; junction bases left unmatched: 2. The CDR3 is CASRDRGLGNTIYF. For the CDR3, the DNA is TGTGCCAGCAGGGACAGGGGGCTCGGAAACACCATATATTTT.

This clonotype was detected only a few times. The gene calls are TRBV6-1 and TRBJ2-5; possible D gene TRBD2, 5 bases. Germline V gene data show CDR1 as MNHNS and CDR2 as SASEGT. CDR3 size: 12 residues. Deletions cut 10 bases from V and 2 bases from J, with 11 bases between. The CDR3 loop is CANSRLQETQYF. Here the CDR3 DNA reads TGTGCCAATTCGAGACTACAAGAGACCCAGTACTTC.

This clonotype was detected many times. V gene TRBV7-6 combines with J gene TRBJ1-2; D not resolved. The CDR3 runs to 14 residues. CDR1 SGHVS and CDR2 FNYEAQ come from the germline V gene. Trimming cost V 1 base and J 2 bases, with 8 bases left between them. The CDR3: CASSLEAGNYGYTF. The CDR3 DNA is TGTGCCAGCAGCTTAGAGGCAGGAAACTATGGCTACACCTTC.

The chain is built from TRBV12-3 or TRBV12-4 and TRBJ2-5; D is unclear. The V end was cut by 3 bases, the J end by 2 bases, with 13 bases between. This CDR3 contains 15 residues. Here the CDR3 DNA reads TGTGCCAGCAGTTTCGGCATCGGTATGCAAGAGACCCAGTACTTC. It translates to CASSFGIGMQETQYF.

This CDR3 is CASSPTGLSGELFF. CDR3 DNA: TGTGCCAGCAGTCCTACAGGGTTGTCGGGGGAGCTGTTTTTT. The chain recombines TRBV12-3 or TRBV12-4 with TRBJ2-2; D is possibly TRBD1 (6 bases). Trimming removed 5 bases from V and 8 bases from J, with 15 bases in between. The CDR3 covers 14 residues.

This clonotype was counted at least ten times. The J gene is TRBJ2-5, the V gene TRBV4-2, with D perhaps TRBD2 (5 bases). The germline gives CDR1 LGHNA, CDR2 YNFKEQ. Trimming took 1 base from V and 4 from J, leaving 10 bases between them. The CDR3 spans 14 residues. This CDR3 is CASSQGEPGETQYF. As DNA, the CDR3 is TGTGCCAGCAGCCAAGGGGAGCCCGGAGAGACCCAGTACTTC.

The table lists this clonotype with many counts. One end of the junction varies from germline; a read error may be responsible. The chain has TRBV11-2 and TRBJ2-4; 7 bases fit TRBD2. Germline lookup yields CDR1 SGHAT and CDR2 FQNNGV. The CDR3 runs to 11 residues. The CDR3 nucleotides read TGTGCCAGCAGCCATGGACTAGAGGTGTTCTTC. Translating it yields CASSHGLEVFF.

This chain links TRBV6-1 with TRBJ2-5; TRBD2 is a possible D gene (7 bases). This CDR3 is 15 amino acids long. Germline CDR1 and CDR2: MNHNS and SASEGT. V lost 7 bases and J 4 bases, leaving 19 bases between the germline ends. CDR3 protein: CASNPYGGHRETQYF. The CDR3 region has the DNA TGTGCCAGCAATCCTTACGGGGGGCACCGAGAGACCCAGTACTTC.

CDR3 DNA sequence: TGTGCCAGCAGAAATAACCCGGGACCCGGCTGGGAGACCCAGTACTTC. Translated: CASRNNPGPGWETQYF. The rearrangement links TRBV6-4 to TRBJ2-5, with D possibly called TRBD1 or TRBD2 (5 bases each). This CDR3 has 16 residues. Germline loops: CDR1 MRHNA, CDR2 SNTAGT. Trimming stripped 6 bases from V and 5 bases from J, with 22 bases between.

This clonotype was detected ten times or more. The CDR3: CASSFPGQITYNYGYTF. The DNA for the CDR3 is TGCGCCAGCAGCTTCCCGGGACAGATCACTTATAACTATGGCTACACCTTC. V and J are TRBV4-1 and TRBJ1-2; 7 bases line up with TRBD1. The germline V gene has CDR1 MGHRA and CDR2 YSYEKL. CDR3 length: 17 amino acids. J gave up 1 base and V 5 bases, and 13 bases lay outside the gene matches.

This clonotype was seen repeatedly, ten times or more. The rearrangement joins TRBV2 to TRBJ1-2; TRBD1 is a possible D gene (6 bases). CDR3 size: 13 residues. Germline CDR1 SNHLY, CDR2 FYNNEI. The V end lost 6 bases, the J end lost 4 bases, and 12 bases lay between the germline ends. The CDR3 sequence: CASRTAGAYGYTF. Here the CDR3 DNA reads TGTGCCAGCAGGACGGCGGGGGCCTATGGCTACACCTTC.

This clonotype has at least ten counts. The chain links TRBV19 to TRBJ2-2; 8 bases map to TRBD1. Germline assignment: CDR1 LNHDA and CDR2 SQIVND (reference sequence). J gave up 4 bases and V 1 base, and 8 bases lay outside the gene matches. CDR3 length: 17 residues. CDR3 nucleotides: TGTGCCAGTAGTATAGCCCGGACAGGGTTTGGCACCGGGGAGCTGTTTTTT. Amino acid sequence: CASSIARTGFGTGELFF.

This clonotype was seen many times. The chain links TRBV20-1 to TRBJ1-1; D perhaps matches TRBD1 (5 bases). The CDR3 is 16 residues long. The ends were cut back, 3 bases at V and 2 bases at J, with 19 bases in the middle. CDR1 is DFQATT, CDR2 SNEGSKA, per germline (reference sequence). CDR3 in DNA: TGCAGTGCTAGTCCTTACCTGGACAAGGGTAACACTGAAGCTTTCTTT. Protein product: CSASPYLDKGNTEAFF.

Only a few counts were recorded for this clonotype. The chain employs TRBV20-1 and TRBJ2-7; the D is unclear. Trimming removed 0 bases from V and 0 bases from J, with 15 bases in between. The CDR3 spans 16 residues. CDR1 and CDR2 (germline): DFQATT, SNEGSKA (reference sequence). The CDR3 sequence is CSARDIPGDISYEQYF. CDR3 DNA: TGCAGTGCTAGAGATATCCCCGGAGACATCTCCTACGAGCAGTACTTC.